This T cell receptor (beta chain) was sequenced for a study of STAT5B mutations in CD4+ large granular lymphocyte leukemia. Sequencing was performed with immunoSEQ multiplex PCR; in TCRdb, only in-frame clones are kept and a portion is missing. Of roughly 21,000 clones detected, 75% appear once; the ten largest clones hold approximately 4.1%. Study findings and constraints: Data were not HLA-matched across samples. Patient CD4-sorted repertoires looked more clonal than healthy CD4+ repertoires, even without putative leukemic clones.

Points on this clone: Antigen specificity is unknown.

The sequence was collected from a human donor in good health. Sequencing used CD4+ T cells from blood buffy coats.

The CDR3 reads CASSLVLGQGNTYEQYF. In nucleotides, the CDR3 is TGTGCCAGCAGCTTAGTACTCGGACAGGGGAACACCTACGAGCAGTACTTC. The chain joins TRBV7-9 to TRBJ2-5, with TRBD1 identical over 9 bases. The J call is uncertain, as TRBJ2-7 better fits the DNA end. This CDR3 is 17 amino acids long. Per germline, CDR1 SEHNR and CDR2 FQNEAQ (reference sequence).